This T cell receptor beta chain appears in the sequencing data of a study of siplizumab effects on memory and regulatory T cells. The V end was cut by 6 bases, the J end by 2 bases, with 13 bases between. Germline CDR1 reads SQVTM; CDR2 reads ANQGSEA. This CDR3 contains 13 residues. Overall study results and limits: Naive or memory phenotype assignment was not possible for roughly 75-95% of proliferating CD4+ or CD8+ clones. Alloreactive sequences whose origin lay in unstimulated CD4+ memory cells were significantly reduced by siplizumab. Mappable alloreactive CD4+ clones came from Treg cells about 65% of the time on average with siplizumab, against approximately 26% in controls. Confirmation that proliferating Tregs from siplizumab cultures had suppressive function was not obtained.

About this clone: Its specificity is unknown.

Data came from immunoSEQ multiplex PCR; TCRdb stores just in-frame clones and leaves some out. This sample has 85,000 to 130,000 clones, with about 93% found just once. The V call is TRBV29-1, the J call TRBJ1-2; possibly TRBD1 for D (5 bases). The material sequenced was Tregs sorted from blood. The receptor's source is a human donor in good health. The CDR3 DNA follows: TGCAGCGTGAGGGGTCCGAGAAACTATGGCTACACCTTC. Protein sequence: CSVRGPRNYGYTF.